Listed below are T cell receptor beta chains from one sample, sequenced in a study of graft-versus-host responses after intestinal transplantation. No antigens are known for them. Measured with immunoSEQ multiplex PCR; TCRdb has only the in-frame clones, and not every one. The table lists about 39,000 clones, about 94% of them singletons. The sequencing used unstimulated CD8+ T cells sorted from spleen or lymph node cells, collected before transplant. Receptors were obtained from a human donor who was the organ donor for an intestinal transplant. Each CDR3 is given with its conserved first and last residue. A D gene is named only where the DNA matches it firmly. A row's size may be missing; if present it is once, few, many or a size class.

>TRBV7-8|NA|NA|TRBJ2-7
CASSLVRVYEQYF
TGTGCCAGCAGCTTAGTTAGGGTCTACGAGCAGTACTTC
>TRBV9|NA|NA|TRBJ2-1
CASSATESSYNEQFF
TGTGCCAGCAGCGCGACGGAATCAAGCTACAATGAGCAGTTCTTC
>TRBV4-3|TRBD2|few|TRBJ2-1
CASSQEGVAGANEQFF
TGCGCCAGCAGCCAAGAAGGGGTAGCGGGAGCAAATGAGCAGTTCTTC
>TRBV9|NA|NA|TRBJ1-3
CASSVGLGGDSGNTIYF
TGTGCCAGCAGCGTAGGCTTAGGGGGAGACTCTGGAAACACCATATATTTT
>TRBV7-6|NA|once|TRBJ2-1
CASSLDPAAYNEQFF
TGTGCCAGCAGCTTAGATCCAGCTGCCTACAATGAGCAGTTCTTC
>TRBV15|TRBD1|NA|TRBJ1-5
CATSSQGTGGSGNQPQHF
TGTGCCACCAGCAGCCAGGGGACAGGGGGTAGTGGCAATCAGCCCCAGCATTTT
>TRBV23-1|NA|NA|TRBJ2-1
CASSRSITVYRPSAYNEQFF
TGCGCCAGCAGTCGGTCAATAACAGTGTACCGGCCTAGCGCTTACAATGAGCAGTTCTTC
>TRBV27|NA|NA|TRBJ2-3
CASSLGDTQYF
TGTGCCAGCAGCTTGGGAGATACGCAGTATTTT
>TRBV27|TRBD2|NA|TRBJ2-3
CASSPASGSDTQYF
TGTGCCAGCAGCCCGGCTAGCGGGAGTGATACGCAGTATTTT
>TRBV4-1|TRBD2|NA|TRBJ2-1
CASSLPLATLNEQFF
TGCGCCAGCAGCCTCCCACTAGCGACCCTCAATGAGCAGTTCTTC
>TRBV7-9|TRBD2|NA|TRBJ2-1
CASSLEAGGWGEQFF
TGTGCCAGCAGCTTAGAAGCGGGAGGTTGGGGCGAGCAGTTCTTC
>TRBV19|TRBD1|NA|TRBJ2-1
CASSRQGRDEQFF
TGTGCCAGTAGCAGACAGGGGCGGGATGAGCAGTTCTTC
>TRBV27|NA|NA|TRBJ2-7
CASSLSGGGYEQYF
TGTGCCAGCAGTTTATCGGGAGGGGGCTACGAGCAGTACTTC
>TRBV6-5|NA|NA|TRBJ1-2
CASSYEQGSHYGYTF
TGTGCCAGCAGTTATGAGCAGGGTTCCCACTATGGCTACACCTTC
>TRBV2|NA|NA|TRBJ2-7
CASSDPGEAYEQYF
TGTGCCAGCAGTGATCCGGGAGAGGCCTACGAGCAGTACTTC
>TRBV5-6|NA|NA|TRBJ2-7
CASTRGVNYEQYF
TGTGCCAGCACCCGGGGTGTGAATTACGAGCAGTACTTC
>TRBV4-3|NA|NA|TRBJ2-1
CASSQDLGQTTHYNEQFF
TGCGCCAGCAGCCAAGATCTCGGACAGACTACCCACTACAATGAGCAGTTCTTC